Each of the 6 T cell receptor beta chains below was sequenced from the same sample in a study of spatial heterogeneity in lung cancer (dated by TCRdb to about 2019). The method behind the library was 5' RACE. Reads for this sample came from a NextSeq 500. TCRdb reran the public reads through fastp at Q25 and MiXCR, keeping productive beta chains. One record per CDR3 amino acid sequence lists the most common genes and DNA. This sample lists 90,000 to 95,000 distinct CDR3 sequences; around 12% were detected once. The ten largest clonotypes hold over 40% of the sample. The sample's time point label is to be understood as: sample taken at primary tumor resection. Whole RNA extracted from tumor and nontumor lung tissue, or from cryopreserved PBMC samples, was used for TCR sequencing without cell sorting. The sequenced sample was PBMCs, obtained at surgery. Receptors were obtained from a male donor with early-stage non-small cell lung cancer.

In DNA, the CDR3 is TGTGCCAGCAGTTCCTACGGGACGGAGTATGGCTACACCTTC. It translates to CASSSYGTEYGYTF. The J gene is TRBJ1-2, the V gene TRBV6-2 or TRBV6-3, with D possibly TRBD1 on 5 matching bases. CDR3 length: 14 amino acids. The V gene's germline CDR1 is MNHEY and CDR2 SVGEGT. V lost 4 bases, J lost 5 bases, and 14 bases lay in between.

In this sample, this clonotype turned up many times. DNA for the CDR3: TGTGCCAGCAGCTTGCTCGACAGGATTGGTGGCTACACCTTC. This codes for CASSLLDRIGGYTF. J is TRBJ1-2 and V is TRBV5-5, with a weak D call TRBD1 (6 bases). Germline V gives CDR1 SGHKS, CDR2 YYEKEE (reference sequence). The CDR3 consists of 14 residues. The ends were cut back, 1 base at V and 7 bases at J, with 14 bases in the middle.

This chain links TRBV12-3 or TRBV12-4 with TRBJ2-1; D gene unclear. The CDR3 sequence is 11 residues long. Trimming shortened V by 7 bases and J by 3 bases, and 4 bases separated the two germline ends. CDR3 amino acids: CASTIYNEQFF. For the CDR3, the DNA is TGTGCCAGCACCATCTACAATGAGCAGTTCTTC.

The V and J genes are TRBV20-1 and TRBJ1-5, with 9 bases aligning to TRBD1. The germline CDR1 and CDR2 sequences are DFQATT and SNEGSKA (reference sequence). The CDR3 is 18 residues long. V dropped 5 bases and J dropped 0; count of bases not matched to a gene: 14. CDR3 protein: CSAHSRGQGLPSNQPQHF. Here the CDR3 DNA reads TGCAGTGCTCACAGTCGGGGACAGGGACTCCCTAGCAATCAGCCCCAGCATTTT.

This clonotype was observed a handful of times. The genes are TRBV7-2 and TRBJ1-4; unclear D gene. Germline loops: CDR1 SGHTA, CDR2 FQGNSA. Deletions cut 5 bases from V and 7 bases from J, with 14 bases between. This CDR3 has 14 residues. CDR3 sequence (DNA): TGTGCCAGCAGCCAATTCGTGGGGATTGAAAAACTGTTTTTT. It encodes CASSQFVGIEKLFF.

The gene calls are TRBV7-3 and TRBJ2-3; 12 nucleotides align to TRBD2. Germline loops: CDR1 SGHTA, CDR2 FQGTGA. The CDR3 length is 15 residues. The junction had 2 bases not matched to a gene; V was cut back by 5 bases and J by 2 bases. The CDR3 sequence is CASSGTSGPTDTQYF. CDR3 DNA sequence: TGTGCCAGCAGCGGGACTAGCGGGCCCACAGATACGCAGTATTTT.